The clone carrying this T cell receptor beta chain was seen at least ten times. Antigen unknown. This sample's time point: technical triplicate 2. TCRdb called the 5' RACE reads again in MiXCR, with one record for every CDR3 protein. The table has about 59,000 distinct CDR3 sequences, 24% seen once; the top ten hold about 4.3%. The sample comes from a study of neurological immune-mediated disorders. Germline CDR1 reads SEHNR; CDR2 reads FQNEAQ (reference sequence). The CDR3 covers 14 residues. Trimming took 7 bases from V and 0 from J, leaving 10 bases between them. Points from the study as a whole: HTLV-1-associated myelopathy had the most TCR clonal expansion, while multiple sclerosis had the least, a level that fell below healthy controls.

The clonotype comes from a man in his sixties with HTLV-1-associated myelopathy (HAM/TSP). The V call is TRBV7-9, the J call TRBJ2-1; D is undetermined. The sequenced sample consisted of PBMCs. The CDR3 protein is CASNKVGSYNEQFF. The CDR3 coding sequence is TGTGCCAGCAATAAGGTCGGCTCCTACAATGAGCAGTTCTTC.